The TCR beta chain under discussion was sequenced for a study of early T cells in non-severe SARS-CoV-2 infection. Study as a whole: Sequenced bulk RNA came from whole blood that was unsorted, and chains were unpaired.

V lost 3 bases and J 5 bases, leaving 11 bases between the germline ends. This CDR3 has 14 residues. TCRdb redid the calling of the 5' RACE reads with MiXCR, one entry per CDR3 protein. The data contain tens of thousands of distinct CDR3 sequences, about 13% of them singletons. This clonotype was seen more than once but under ten times. This sample comprised whole blood, obtained at baseline. The TCR comes from an adult who was a healthcare worker with PCR-confirmed SARS-CoV-2 infection or an uninfected control (not recorded which). This sequence joins TRBV12-3 or TRBV12-4 and TRBJ2-1; no definite D call. CDR3 in DNA: TGTGCCAGCAGTTTGTCGCTTACTCACAATGAGCAGTTCTTC. Its translation is CASSLSLTHNEQFF.